This T cell receptor (beta chain) was recovered during a study of Tregs in tolerant kidney transplant recipients. FACS sorting followed an approximately 6-day coculture of CFSE-labeled recipient PBMCs with irradiated graft donor PBMCs. Germline V gene sequence: CDR1 SGHAT, CDR2 FQNNGV. The CDR3 is 13 amino acids. V dropped 1 base and J dropped 3 bases, with 7 bases sitting between them. Study-level results: Activated donor B cell expansion appeared to reveal the most relevant donor-specific TCRbeta repertoire.

In the case of this clone: What it binds is not known. The read is 3 residues too short to cover the CDR3 end, so that end is filled in from the germline J gene.

This table comes from immunoSEQ multiplex PCR, and its TCRdb copy is limited to in-frame clones, with some not included. There are thousands of clones in the sample, with about 5.2% held by the top ten. The rearrangement links TRBV11-2 to TRBJ2-7; D remains ambiguous. The source of this sequence is a human patient who received a combined kidney and bone marrow transplant. The sample here was CD8+ T cells from blood cultured with allogeneic cells, taken before the transplant. CDR3 sequence reads: CASSLGLNYEQYF. The sequenced CDR3 bases are TGTGCCAGCAGCTTAGGACTGAACTACGAG.